This TCR beta chain was sequenced for a study of monozygotic twins with inflammatory bowel disease. Whole-study findings and limits: On the inverse Simpson index, IBD patients scored lower for TCRbeta diversity than healthy co-twins.

Comment on this clonotype: Its antigen is undetermined.

The CDR3 runs 14 residues. CDR1 is MNHNS, CDR2 SASEGT, per germline. TCRdb re-called the 5' RACE reads; every CDR3 protein appears as one record, without DNA. The repertoire table contains nearly 450,000 distinct CDR3 sequences. V usage is TRBV6-1 and J usage is TRBJ1-5. Input material: blood. This sequence was found in a human donor with ulcerative colitis or Crohn's disease, or a healthy co-twin of an affected twin (not recorded which). The CDR3 loop is CASSEWRGNQPQHF.